What follows are 22 T cell receptor beta chains derived from one specimen sequenced in a study of cytomegalovirus exposure and HLA in healthy donors. A multiplex PCR was run with 60 Vbeta primers and 13 Jbeta primers. Profiling relied on immunoSEQ multiplex PCR, and the TCRdb table lists in-frame clones only, not all of them. The repertoire consists of tens of thousands of clones, with 50% to 70% occurring once and the leading ten covering 12%. Specimen: PBMCs. Receptors were obtained from a human donor in good health.

This clone was found once. The chain is built from TRBV19 and TRBJ1-2; 7 bases agree with TRBD1. V shed 6 bases, J shed 3 bases, and the junction held 7 bases outside the gene matches. Germline CDR1 reads LNHDA; CDR2 reads SQIVND (reference sequence). The CDR3 runs to 14 residues. CDR3 loop: CASSLLQGYYGYTF. For the CDR3, the DNA is TGTGCCAGTAGCCTCCTACAGGGGTACTATGGCTACACCTTC.

The chain recombines TRBV18 with TRBJ2-3; TRBD2 might be the D (6 bases). Trimming pared 3 bases from V and 5 bases from J, leaving 6 bases between. Germline CDR1 is KGHSH and CDR2 is LQKENI. The CDR3 is 12 residues long. The CDR3 here is CASSPGGDTQYF. The DNA of the CDR3 is TGTGCCAGCTCACCGGGGGGAGATACGCAGTATTTT.

Notes on this clone: Other DNA sequences from this sample encode an identical CDR3 as well. V gene TRBV27 combines with J gene TRBJ1-2, with D perhaps TRBD1 (6 bases). The germline V gene encodes CDR1 MNHEY and CDR2 SMNVEV (reference sequence). V was clipped by 4 bases and J by 3 bases, with 15 bases between them. The CDR3 has 15 amino acids. Here the CDR3 reads CASSSSDRRYYGYTF. In DNA, the CDR3 is TGTGCCAGCAGTTCCTCCGACAGGCGGTACTATGGCTACACCTTC.

The rearrangement joins TRBV29-1 to TRBJ2-7; D perhaps matches TRBD1 (5 bases). Germline V lookup: CDR1 SQVTM, CDR2 ANQGSEA. V dropped 0 bases and J dropped 1 base, with 13 bases sitting between them. The CDR3 extends over 15 amino acids. The CDR3 loop reads CSVEDWAGISYEQYF. The CDR3 bases are TGCAGCGTTGAAGATTGGGCAGGGATTTCCTACGAGCAGTACTTC.

The CDR3 DNA reads TGTGCCAGCTCACCCGAAACTGTTAGGAGCTACGAGCAGTACTTC. Amino acid sequence: CASSPETVRSYEQYF. The chain is built from TRBV18 and TRBJ2-7; D is uncertain. Trimming removed 3 bases at V and 3 bases at J, with 15 bases between. Germline V gives CDR1 KGHSH, CDR2 LQKENI. This CDR3 has 15 amino acids.

This clone has just one count. The chain couples TRBV7-3 to TRBJ2-3, with 9 bases matching TRBD2. This CDR3 contains 17 residues. The V and J ends lost 4 bases and 3 bases, in that order; junction bases with no gene match: 11. The germline V gene encodes CDR1 SGHTA and CDR2 FQGTGA. The CDR3 region is CASSSNIAGERTDTQYF. The CDR3 DNA reads TGTGCCAGCAGCTCGAACATAGCGGGGGAGAGGACAGATACGCAGTATTTT. The variable domain in full, completed from reference TRBV7-3 and TRBJ2-3, reads GAGVSQTPSNKVTEKGKYVELRCDPISGHTALYWYRQSLGQGPEFLIYFQGTGAADDSGLPNDRFFAVRPEGSVSTLKIQRTERGDSAVYLCASSSNIAGERTDTQYFGPGTRLTVL.

Only one count was recorded for this clone. J is TRBJ2-6 and V is TRBV7-2; no clear D gene. CDR3 size: 15 residues. The V end lost 5 bases, the J end lost 3 bases, and 11 bases lay between the germline ends. CDR1 SGHTA and CDR2 FQGNSA come from the germline V gene. The CDR3, as DNA: TGTGCCAGCAGCAAAGAGAAAAGTGGGGCCAACGTCCTGACTTTC. Its translation: CASSKEKSGANVLTF.

The rearrangement uses TRBV5-4 and TRBJ1-1, with D perhaps TRBD1 (5 bases). Deletions cut 4 bases from V and 3 bases from J, with 16 bases between. CDR3 length: 15 residues. CDR1 and CDR2 (germline): SGHNT, YYREEE (reference sequence). CDR3 residues: CASSLSWGVHTEAFF. The CDR3 nucleotides read TGTGCCAGCAGCCTCTCGTGGGGCGTGCACACTGAAGCTTTCTTT. Looking up the rest from reference TRBV5-4 and TRBJ1-1 gives the full variable domain: ETGVTQSPTHLIKTRGQQVTLRCSSQSGHNTVSWYQQALGQGPQFIFQYYREEENGRGNFPPRFSGLQFPNYSSELNVNALELDDSALYLCASSLSWGVHTEAFFGQGTRLTVV.

V and J are TRBV19 and TRBJ2-1; 9 bases match TRBD2. The CDR3 length is 14 residues. Germline CDR1 and CDR2: LNHDA and SQIVND (reference sequence). V lost 3 bases to trimming and J lost 8 bases; unmatched junction nucleotides: 5. CDR3 DNA sequence: TGTGCCAGTAGTATGCGGGAGGGATGGGATGAGCAGTTCTTC. Translated, it gives CASSMREGWDEQFF.

This clone has just one count. The genes are TRBV6-1 and TRBJ1-2; possible D gene TRBD1, 5 bases. This CDR3 has 12 residues. Germline lookup yields CDR1 MNHNS and CDR2 SASEGT. V was clipped by 10 bases and J by 4 bases, with 13 bases between them. CDR3 DNA: TGTGCCACACGCAGGGATTTCTATGGCTACACCTTC. This encodes CATRRDFYGYTF.

The chain couples TRBV5-1 to TRBJ1-4, with 8 bases identical to TRBD1. Germline assignment: CDR1 SGHRS and CDR2 YFSETQ. The V segment lost 5 bases and the J segment 6 bases; nucleotides outside the gene matches: 9. The CDR3 covers 15 residues. CDR3 protein: CASRTGATQHEKLFF. DNA of the CDR3: TGCGCCAGCAGGACAGGGGCCACTCAACATGAAAAACTGTTTTTT.

The chain joins TRBV6-5 to TRBJ1-4, with D perhaps matching TRBD1 (6 bases). V dropped 6 bases and J dropped 2 bases, with 13 bases sitting between them. Germline V gene lookup returns CDR1 MNHEY and CDR2 SVGAGI. The CDR3 runs 15 residues. The CDR3 here is CASRAGALTNEKLFF. In DNA, the CDR3 is TGTGCCAGCAGGGCAGGGGCTCTCACTAATGAAAAACTGTTTTTT.

V gene TRBV27 combines with J gene TRBJ2-2, with a tentative D call TRBD1 (6 bases). Germline V gene sequence: CDR1 MNHEY, CDR2 SMNVEV (reference sequence). The CDR3 loop spans 14 amino acids. The V gene lost 6 bases and the J gene lost 2 bases, with 10 bases spanning the gap. CDR3 bases: TGTGCCAGCAGCCGGGACACTAACACCGGGGAGCTGTTTTTT. It codes for CASSRDTNTGELFF.

This clone has only a few counts. The chain recombines TRBV15 with TRBJ2-3; 8 bases agree with TRBD2. The trim removed 3 bases at V and 1 base at J, leaving 6 bases unmatched. The CDR3 has 16 residues. In germline, CDR1 is LNHNV, CDR2 YYDKDF (reference sequence). CDR3 sequence (DNA): TGTGCCACCAGCAGGGATTGGCGGGGGGGCACAGATACGCAGTATTTT. As protein: CATSRDWRGGTDTQYF.

The chain recombines TRBV18 with TRBJ1-5, with 8 bases aligning to TRBD1. Germline assignment: CDR1 KGHSH and CDR2 LQKENI. This CDR3 spans 15 amino acids. V shed 3 bases and J 5 bases; nucleotides not matched to a gene: 6. DNA of the CDR3: TGTGCCAGCTCACCTTGGACAGGGAGGGATCAGCCCCAGCATTTT. This codes for CASSPWTGRDQPQHF. Filled out from reference TRBV18 and TRBJ1-5, the complete variable domain reads NAGVMQNPRHLVRRRGQEARLRCSPMKGHSHVYWYRQLPEEGLKFMVYLQKENIIDESGMPKERFSAEFPKEGPSILRIQQVVRGDSAAYFCASSPWTGRDQPQHFGDGTRLSIL.

The rearrangement joins TRBV7-9 to TRBJ1-6; TRBD1 matches 7 bases. Germline V gene data show CDR1 as SEHNR and CDR2 as FQNEAQ (reference sequence). V was clipped by 4 bases and J by 6 bases; unmatched bases: 9. The CDR3 runs to 16 residues. The CDR3: CASSSTLGTANSPLHF. The CDR3 DNA reads TGTGCCAGCAGCTCAACTCTCGGGACAGCTAATTCACCCCTCCACTTT.

This clone has only a few counts. V gene TRBV19 combines with J gene TRBJ2-7, with TRBD1 matching 7 bases. This CDR3 has 14 residues. CDR1 and CDR2 (germline): LNHDA, SQIVND (reference sequence). V lost 4 bases, J lost 1 base, and 4 bases stayed unmatched. Written as DNA, the CDR3 is TGTGCCAGTAGTAAACAGGGACAGTCCTACGAGCAGTACTTC. Translating gives CASSKQGQSYEQYF.

The gene calls are TRBV7-2 and TRBJ1-2, with D possibly TRBD1 on 5 matching bases. This CDR3 is built from 13 residues. Per germline, CDR1 SGHTA and CDR2 FQGNSA. Trimming pared 1 base from V and 3 bases from J, leaving 6 bases between. In DNA form, the CDR3 reads TGTGCCAGCAGCTTAGACAGGTACTATGGCTACACCTTC. Amino acid sequence: CASSLDRYYGYTF.

This rearrangement joins TRBV29-1 to TRBJ2-7, with 7 bases fitting TRBD1. Germline V gene sequence: CDR1 SQVTM, CDR2 ANQGSEA. With 7 bases clipped from V and 1 base from J, the junction kept 4 bases outside the gene matches. This CDR3 has 12 residues. CDR3 coding DNA: TGCAGCGACTTACAGGGGTCCTACGAGCAGTACTTC. Encoded protein: CSDLQGSYEQYF.

J is TRBJ1-2 and V is TRBV21-1. TRBV21-1 is a documented pseudogene. The CDR3 totals 16 residues. CDR3 in amino acids: CASSKLQTLANYGYTF. The CDR3 DNA reads as TGTGCCAGCAGCAAATTGCAAACACTAGCTAACTATGGCTACACCTTC.

This clone was detected only a few times. The rearrangement links TRBV7-2 to TRBJ2-7; D is unclear. V gave up 5 bases and J gave up 3 bases, with 14 bases separating them. The V gene's germline CDR1 is SGHTA and CDR2 FQGNSA. The CDR3 runs to 14 residues. Here the CDR3 DNA reads TGTGCCAGCAGCACAAACAGAAGACACTACGAGCAGTACTTC. Amino acid sequence: CASSTNRRHYEQYF.

The V gene is TRBV9, the J gene TRBJ1-2; 7 bases align to TRBD1. Germline V gene lookup returns CDR1 SGDLS and CDR2 YYNGEE. With V trimmed by 0 bases and J by 2 bases, 7 bases remained unmatched. The CDR3 extends over 16 amino acids. CDR3 residues: CASSVDPDRMNYGYTF. CDR3 in DNA: TGTGCCAGCAGCGTAGACCCGGACAGGATGAACTATGGCTACACCTTC.